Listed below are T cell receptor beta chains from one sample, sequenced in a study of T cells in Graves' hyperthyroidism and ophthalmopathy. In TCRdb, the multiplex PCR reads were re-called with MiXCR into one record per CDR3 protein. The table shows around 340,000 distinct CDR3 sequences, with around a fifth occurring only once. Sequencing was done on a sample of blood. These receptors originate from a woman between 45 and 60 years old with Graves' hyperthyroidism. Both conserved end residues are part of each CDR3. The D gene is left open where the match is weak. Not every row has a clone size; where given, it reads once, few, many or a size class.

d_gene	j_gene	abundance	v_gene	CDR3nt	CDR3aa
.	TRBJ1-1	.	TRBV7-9	TGTGCCAGCAGACCTGGGGACACCAACACTGAAGCTTTCTTT	CASRPGDTNTEAFF
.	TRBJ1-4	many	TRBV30	TGTGCCTGGAGTCCCCCTGGGTTAACTAATGAAAAACTGTTTTTT	CAWSPPGLTNEKLFF
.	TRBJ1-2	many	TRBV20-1	TGCAGTGCCCAACCCGGGGCGGCGGATCGGGGCTACACCTTC	CSAQPGAADRGYTF
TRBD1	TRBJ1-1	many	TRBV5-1	TGCGCCAGCAGCCGGCAGGGGGGCACTGAAGCTTTCTTT	CASSRQGGTEAFF
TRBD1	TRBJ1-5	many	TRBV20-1	TGCAGTGCGAGACAGGGGGCTTTTCAGCCCCAGCATTTT	CSARQGAFQPQHF
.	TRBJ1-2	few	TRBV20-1	TGCAGTGCTAGACCGGACAGAGACTATGGCTACACCTTC	CSARPDRDYGYTF
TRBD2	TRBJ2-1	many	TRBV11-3	TGTGCCAGCAGCTTAATGAGCGGGGGGAGCTCCTACAATGAGCAGTTCTTC	CASSLMSGGSSYNEQFF
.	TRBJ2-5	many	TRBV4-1	TGCGCCAGCAGCCAAGTCGGGCCCGGCGGGGTTCGCCCTGCGGAGACCCAGTACTTC	CASSQVGPGGVRPAETQYF
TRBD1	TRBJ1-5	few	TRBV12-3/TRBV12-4	TGTGCCAGCAGTTTAGGGACAGGGGTTTACAATCAGCCCCAGCATTTT	CASSLGTGVYNQPQHF
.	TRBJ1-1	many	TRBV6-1	TGTGCCAGCAGTGAAAATACTCGTATGGCTGAAGCTTTCTTT	CASSENTRMAEAFF
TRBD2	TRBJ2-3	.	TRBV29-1	TGCAGTTCACAGCGGGACGATACGCAGTATTTT	CSSQRDDTQYF
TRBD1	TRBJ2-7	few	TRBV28	TGTGCCACCAAGCGAGGGGGAACAGGGGGCTACTGGGAGCAGTACTTC	CATKRGGTGGYWEQYF
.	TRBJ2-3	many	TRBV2	TGTGCCAGCACCTCAGGAGGGTTCGTAGATACGCAGTATTTT	CASTSGGFVDTQYF
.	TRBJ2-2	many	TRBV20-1	TGCAGTGCTCCTATCCACAGGGCCGACGGGGAGCTGTTTTTT	CSAPIHRADGELFF